Shown below are 9 T cell receptor beta chains from a single sample sequenced in a study of blood T cell repertoires in COVID-19. Produced via immunoSEQ multiplex PCR; TCRdb's table is partial and in-frame only. The repertoire holds some 130,000 clones, with around nine tenths as singletons. What was sequenced was peripheral blood. These receptors all stem from a man between 70 and 80 years old with active COVID-19.

The J gene is TRBJ2-4, the V gene TRBV5-1; 7 bases are a match to TRBD1. This CDR3 contains 16 residues. With 4 bases clipped from V and 0 bases from J, the junction kept 7 bases outside the gene matches. CDR1 and CDR2 (germline): SGHRS, YFSETQ. The CDR3 sequence is CASSPGDSRAKNIQYF. The CDR3 DNA is TGCGCCAGCAGCCCCGGGGACAGCCGAGCCAAAAACATTCAGTACTTC.

The chain is built from TRBV9 and TRBJ1-1; D perhaps matches TRBD1 (5 bases). Germline loops: CDR1 SGDLS, CDR2 YYNGEE. Trimming stripped 3 bases from V and 4 bases from J, with 13 bases between. CDR3 size: 14 residues. The CDR3 reads CASSGRGTGTEAFF. CDR3 DNA: TGTGCCAGCAGCGGCCGGGGGACGGGCACTGAAGCTTTCTTT.

This clone has a single count. The CDR3 region has the DNA TGTGCCATCAGTGAGTATAGGGGTCAGGGTTACGAGCAGTACTTC. This gives the protein CAISEYRGQGYEQYF. The gene calls are TRBV10-3 and TRBJ2-7; D is perhaps TRBD1 (5 bases). Per the germline V gene, CDR1 is ENHRY and CDR2 is SYGVKD. The CDR3 length is 15 residues. V shed 1 base and J shed 4 bases, with 14 bases lying between them.

This clone is a singleton in its sample. The chain uses TRBV28 and TRBJ2-7; the match to TRBD2 covers 8 bases. J was trimmed by 5 bases and V by 4 bases; bases with no gene match: 10. The CDR3 has 15 residues. Per the germline V gene, CDR1 is MDHEN and CDR2 is SYDVKM. The CDR3 here is CASSYQGSGGNEQYF. The CDR3 DNA reads TGTGCCAGCAGTTACCAGGGTTCGGGAGGGAACGAGCAGTACTTC.

V usage is TRBV5-1 and J usage is TRBJ1-1, with D tentatively TRBD1 (6 bases). Deletions cut 4 bases from V and 3 bases from J, with 10 bases between. The germline V gene encodes CDR1 SGHRS and CDR2 YFSETQ. The CDR3 sequence is 13 residues long. The CDR3 DNA reads as TGCGCCAGCAGCGTGACAGGTTACACTGAAGCTTTCTTT. Protein product: CASSVTGYTEAFF. The whole variable domain, filled in from reference TRBV5-1 and TRBJ1-1, reads KAGVTQTPRYLIKTRGQQVTLSCSPISGHRSVSWYQQTPGQGLQFLFEYFSETQRNKGNFPGRFSGRQFSNSRSEMNVSTLELGDSALYLCASSVTGYTEAFFGQGTRLTVV.

This clone is a singleton in its sample. V and J are TRBV6-5 and TRBJ2-3, with unresolved D. The germline V gene has CDR1 MNHEY and CDR2 SVGAGI. V lost 3 bases and J 0 bases, leaving 10 bases between the germline ends. The CDR3 contains 15 residues. The CDR3 nucleotides read TGTGCCAGCAGTTATCACCGAGCTAGCACAGATACGCAGTATTTT. Translation gives CASSYHRASTDTQYF.

V and J are TRBV7-9 and TRBJ2-7; a weak D match, TRBD1 (5 bases). Trimming left V 2 bases short and J 3 bases short, with 11 bases between. Germline assignment: CDR1 SEHNR and CDR2 FQNEAQ (reference sequence). The CDR3 runs to 14 residues. CDR3 sequence reads: CASSLTVDIYEQYF. The CDR3 nucleotides read TGTGCCAGCAGCTTAACGGTGGACATCTACGAGCAGTACTTC.

In this sample, this clone turned up once. V is TRBV7-2 and J is TRBJ2-7, with D perhaps matching TRBD2 (6 bases). Looked up from germline, CDR1 is SGHTA and CDR2 is FQGNSA. V was trimmed by 3 bases and J by 7 bases, leaving 16 bases between them. This CDR3 contains 14 residues. DNA of the CDR3: TGTGCCAGCAGCTTGGGGCTAGCGCCGCGGGAGCAGTACTTC. The encoded protein is CASSLGLAPREQYF.

The CDR3 is CASSPARSTGGEQFF. The CDR3 DNA sequence: TGTGCCAGCTCACCAGCTAGATCCACCGGAGGTGAGCAGTTCTTC. The rearrangement links TRBV18 to TRBJ2-1; maybe TRBD2 (5 bases). Looked up from germline, CDR1 is KGHSH and CDR2 is LQKENI. Trimming stripped 2 bases from V and 9 bases from J, with 17 bases between. The CDR3 totals 15 residues.